The clone carrying this T cell receptor beta chain was seen at least ten times. These data belong to a study of human T cells and chemical hapten exposure. As to time point: patch test 1, 2 weeks after DPC sensitization. Documented treatment: therapeutic diphenylcyclopropenone sensitization with weekly scalp DPC. This CDR3 comprises 13 residues. In germline, CDR1 is SNHLY, CDR2 FYNNEI. The V end lost 6 bases, the J end lost 7 bases, and 12 bases lay between the germline ends. TCRdb re-called the RACE reads through MiXCR, storing one row per CDR3 protein. This table holds tens of thousands of distinct CDR3 sequences, about 12% found once.

The chain uses TRBV2 and TRBJ2-2, with a tentative D call TRBD1 (6 bases). Sequencing used whole blood, obtained in connection with sensitization to the hapten diphenylcyclopropenone (DPC). This clonotype originated in a woman in her fifties or sixties with alopecia areata. Some clones in this sample may be carry-over from other donors' samples. CDR3 protein: CASREWTVGELFF. The CDR3 DNA reads TGTGCCAGCAGGGAGTGGACAGTCGGGGAGCTGTTTTTT.